The 22 T cell receptor beta chains below come from one sample, sequenced in a study of cytomegalovirus exposure and HLA in healthy donors. PCR involved 60 Vbeta and 13 Jbeta primers. Data came from immunoSEQ multiplex PCR; TCRdb stores just in-frame clones and leaves some out. The sample holds around 99,000 clones, about 74% seen once. Sequenced material: PBMCs. These receptors all come from a middle-aged woman in good health and CMV-seropositive.

In DNA, the CDR3 is TGTGCCAGCAGTTACAGGGACAGGGGGATCTACGAGCAGTACTTC. Amino acid sequence: CASSYRDRGIYEQYF. The chain recombines TRBV6-5 with TRBJ2-7, with 11 bases lining up with TRBD1. The J segment lost 3 bases and the V segment lost 2 bases, leaving 3 bases of the junction unmatched. Germline V CDR1 and CDR2: MNHEY, SVGAGI. This CDR3 has 15 amino acids.

The chain uses TRBV29-1 and TRBJ2-5, with 13 bases aligning to TRBD2. V lost 4 bases, J lost 2 bases, and 13 bases stayed unmatched. The CDR3 spans 18 residues. The germline V gene has CDR1 SQVTM and CDR2 ANQGSEA. The chain's CDR3 is CSVGGLAGASVGQETQYF. The DNA for the CDR3 is TGCAGCGTTGGCGGACTAGCGGGGGCCAGCGTTGGACAAGAGACCCAGTACTTC.

This chain links TRBV5-1 with TRBJ2-5; TRBD1 matches at 8 bases. Germline V gene lookup returns CDR1 SGHRS and CDR2 YFSETQ. The V and J ends lost 4 bases and 9 bases, in that order; junction bases with no gene match: 14. The CDR3 contains 15 residues. For the CDR3, the DNA is TGCGCCAGCAGCCCCCGAGCCGGACAGGGAGTATCCCAGTACTTC. Its protein is CASSPRAGQGVSQYF.

The V gene is TRBV7-8, the J gene TRBJ1-2, with D tentatively TRBD1 (5 bases). Germline lookup yields CDR1 SGHVS and CDR2 FQNEAQ. The CDR3 runs to 13 residues. The V gene lost 5 bases and the J gene lost 5 bases, with 12 bases spanning the gap. CDR3: CASSRTPSYGYTF. In DNA form, the CDR3 reads TGTGCCAGCAGCCGGACACCTTCGTATGGCTACACCTTC.

This clone was observed a handful of times. This chain connects TRBV2 to TRBJ2-1, with 8 bases identical to TRBD2. V was pared by 8 bases and J by 3 bases, with 9 bases of the junction left unmatched. The CDR3 loop spans 15 amino acids. Per germline, CDR1 SNHLY and CDR2 FYNNEI. The CDR3 protein is CASGPRGGHYNEQFF. The CDR3 DNA is TGTGCCAGCGGCCCCCGGGGGGGTCACTACAATGAGCAGTTCTTC.

The chain recombines TRBV11-1 with TRBJ1-5; D gene ambiguous. CDR1 and CDR2 (germline): SGHAT, FQDESV (reference sequence). CDR3 length: 13 amino acids. Trimming removed 2 bases from V and 7 bases from J, with 9 bases in between. The CDR3 sequence is CASSLTGGQPQHF. The CDR3 coding sequence is TGTGCCAGCAGCTTAACGGGAGGACAGCCCCAGCATTTT.

The gene calls are TRBV4-1 and TRBJ2-5; D call uncertain. This CDR3 has 14 residues. Trimming stripped 0 bases from V and 0 bases from J, with 5 bases between. Germline V gives CDR1 MGHRA, CDR2 YSYEKL. The CDR3 loop is CASSQDYNQETQYF. CDR3 coding DNA: TGCGCCAGCAGCCAAGATTACAACCAAGAGACCCAGTACTTC.

The chain carries TRBV29-1 and TRBJ1-2; 7 nucleotides line up with TRBD1. Germline CDR1 SQVTM, CDR2 ANQGSEA. The CDR3 has 11 residues. The J segment lost 8 bases and the V segment lost 6 bases, leaving 6 bases of the junction unmatched. The chain's CDR3 is CSVEQGRGYTF. In DNA, the CDR3 is TGCAGCGTAGAACAGGGGAGAGGCTACACCTTC.

This chain uses TRBV7-8 with TRBJ1-1; no definite D call. The CDR3 runs to 14 residues. V was clipped by 6 bases and J by 3 bases, with 14 bases between them. CDR1 is SGHVS and CDR2 is FQNEAQ in the germline V gene. The CDR3 region is CASSRRNPDTEAFF. For the CDR3, the DNA is TGTGCCAGCAGTAGGCGGAACCCAGACACTGAAGCTTTCTTT.

The chain combines TRBV7-2 with TRBJ1-5; D gene uncertain. The V and J ends lost 5 bases and 0 bases respectively, with 11 bases between them. This CDR3 has 15 residues. Per germline, CDR1 SGHTA and CDR2 FQGNSA. CDR3: CASSPRAGSNQPQHF. In nucleotides, the CDR3 is TGTGCCAGCAGCCCTCGTGCCGGTAGCAATCAGCCCCAGCATTTT.

V and J are TRBV9 and TRBJ2-2; D perhaps matches TRBD2 (6 bases). CDR3 length equals 16 residues. CDR1 and CDR2 from the germline V gene are SGDLS and YYNGEE. Trimming took 0 bases from V and 1 from J, leaving 10 bases between them. The CDR3 DNA is TGTGCCAGCAGCGTAGGGGTTAGCGGGAACACCGGGGAGCTGTTTTTT. Its translation: CASSVGVSGNTGELFF.

The J gene is TRBJ2-2, the V gene TRBV7-8, with a possible D match to TRBD2 (6 bases). The CDR3 has 15 residues. With 5 bases removed from V and 6 bases from J, the gap between germline ends came to 16 bases. CDR1 is SGHVS and CDR2 is FQNEAQ in the germline V gene. CDR3 sequence: CASSRGLLGAGELFF. The CDR3 region has the DNA TGTGCCAGCAGCCGGGGACTTTTGGGCGCCGGGGAGCTGTTTTTT.

This clone has more than one count but fewer than ten. The chain recombines TRBV2 with TRBJ1-1; D gene unclear. The V and J ends lost 5 bases and 0 bases respectively, with 4 bases between them. Per the germline V gene, CDR1 is SNHLY and CDR2 is FYNNEI. This CDR3 is built from 12 residues. CDR3 DNA sequence: TGTGCCAGCAGTCTCTTGAACACTGAAGCTTTCTTT. Residues: CASSLLNTEAFF.

The chain has TRBV6-6 and TRBJ2-7; 8 bases align to TRBD1. There are 15 residues in the CDR3. V was pared by 4 bases and J by 2 bases, with 7 bases of the junction left unmatched. Germline CDR1 reads MNHNY; CDR2 reads SVGAGI (reference sequence). The CDR3 region is CASSFTGTGTYEQYF. As DNA, the CDR3 is TGTGCCAGCAGTTTCACCGGGACAGGAACCTACGAGCAGTACTTC.

The chain combines TRBV4-1 with TRBJ2-7; the D gene is possibly TRBD1 (6 bases). The CDR3 length is 14 residues. Between the trimmed V and J ends, which lost 3 bases and 2 bases, there was a span of 11 bases. In germline, CDR1 is MGHRA, CDR2 YSYEKL. The CDR3 sequence: CASSHRDTTYEQYF. The CDR3 DNA reads as TGCGCCAGCAGCCACCGGGACACAACCTACGAGCAGTACTTC.

The rearrangement links TRBV5-1 to TRBJ2-2; TRBD1 matches at 8 bases. The junction had 3 bases not matched to a gene; V was cut back by 4 bases and J by 4 bases. CDR1 SGHRS and CDR2 YFSETQ come from the germline V gene. The CDR3 sequence is 14 residues long. The CDR3 sequence: CASSLTGGTGELFF. The CDR3 nucleotides are TGCGCCAGCAGCCTAACAGGGGGCACCGGGGAGCTGTTTTTT.

The chain is built from TRBV5-8 and TRBJ1-2; TRBD1 might be the D (5 bases). V lost 0 bases and J 8 bases, leaving 8 bases between the germline ends. The CDR3 has 12 amino acids. Germline CDR1 SGHTS, CDR2 YDEGEE. The CDR3 loop is CASSLVGRGYTF. The CDR3 nucleotides are TGTGCCAGCAGCTTGGTGGGGCGCGGCTACACCTTC.

J is TRBJ2-5 and V is TRBV29-1; 8 bases fit TRBD2. CDR1 and CDR2 (germline): SQVTM, ANQGSEA. Unmatched junction bases numbered 4, after V lost 2 bases and J lost 5 bases. The CDR3 spans 13 residues. CDR3 sequence: CSVERGGHETQYF. The DNA of the CDR3 is TGCAGCGTTGAACGGGGGGGCCACGAGACCCAGTACTTC.

This clone was seen only a few times. The gene calls are TRBV29-1 and TRBJ2-7; weak D call: TRBD1 (6 bases). Germline CDR1 is SQVTM and CDR2 is ANQGSEA. Trimming took 5 bases from V and 0 from J, leaving 11 bases between them. This CDR3 region has 13 residues. The CDR3: CSVPGQSSYEQYF. For the CDR3, the DNA is TGCAGCGTTCCCGGACAGAGCTCCTACGAGCAGTACTTC.

The DNA of the CDR3 is TGTGCCAGCAGGCTCGGGACAGGGAATTCAGATACGCAGTATTTT. Amino acid sequence: CASRLGTGNSDTQYF. V usage is TRBV2 and J usage is TRBJ2-3; 9 bases match TRBD1. The V and J ends lost 6 bases and 4 bases, in that order; junction bases with no gene match: 8. Per germline, CDR1 SNHLY and CDR2 FYNNEI. CDR3 length: 15 amino acids.

The chain carries TRBV10-2 and TRBJ1-6, with D hard to call. Germline-derived CDR1 and CDR2 are WSHSY and SAAADI. The CDR3 is 14 residues long. Trimming took off 0 bases at V and 13 bases at J, with 13 bases between the two ends. In nucleotides, the CDR3 is TGCGCCAGCAGTGAGTCGAATGGCGGGTCCCCCCTCCACTTT. Translation gives CASSESNGGSPLHF.

V and J are TRBV30 and TRBJ2-1; no firm D call. Per the germline V gene, CDR1 is GTSNPN and CDR2 is SVGIG (reference sequence). This CDR3 comprises 13 residues. V was pared by 0 bases and J by 6 bases, with 9 bases between. CDR3 coding DNA: TGTGCCTGGAGTGTATTGGTAGTCAATGAGCAGTTCTTC. Protein product: CAWSVLVVNEQFF.